The rows below give T cell receptor beta chains drawn from one sample of a study of blood T cell repertoires in COVID-19. Clones were sequenced by immunoSEQ multiplex PCR, and TCRdb holds only the in-frame ones, with some missing. The sample has hundreds of thousands of clones; roughly nine tenths are singletons. Sequencing input: PBMCs or T cells enriched from blood (not recorded which). These TCRs come from a man aged 18 to 30 who had recovered from COVID-19. Each CDR3 is given with its conserved first and last residue. The D gene is left open where the match is weak. The size of a clone is reported for some rows only, either as once, few or many, or as a class for expanded clones.

NA	TRBD1	TRBJ1-1	TRBV6-2/TRBV6-3	13	TGTGCCAGCAGTTACTCCCGGGACAGTGAAGCTTTCTTT	CASSYSRDSEAFF
NA	TRBD1	TRBJ2-3	TRBV6-4	14	TGTGCCAGCAGTGAGAGAACAGGGGCAGATACGCAGTATTTT	CASSERTGADTQYF
NA	TRBD2	TRBJ2-1	TRBV7-3	15	TGTGCCAGCAGCTACCTAGCGGGAGGTGCCGGTGAGCAGTTCTTC	CASSYLAGGAGEQFF
NA	TRBD2	TRBJ2-1	TRBV4-2	17	TGTGCCAGCAGCCAGACTAGCGGGAGTAGATTTTACAATGAGCAGTTCTTC	CASSQTSGSRFYNEQFF
NA	NA	TRBJ2-7	TRBV11-2	13	TGTGCCAGCAGCCCCAACTCTCGCGGCGAGCAGTACTTC	CASSPNSRGEQYF
NA	NA	TRBJ1-6	TRBV7-3	15	TGTGCCAGCAGCCTACATGGAGGGAGTAATTCACCCCTCCACTTT	CASSLHGGSNSPLHF
NA	TRBD2	TRBJ2-1	TRBV10-1	13	TGCGCCAGCAGTGCCGGGACTAGGAATGAGCAGTTCTTC	CASSAGTRNEQFF
NA	TRBD1	TRBJ1-1	TRBV5-4	13	TGTGCCAGCAGCTTGAAACAGGGGGCTGAAGCTTTCTTT	CASSLKQGAEAFF
few	NA	TRBJ2-7	TRBV2	12	TGTGCCAGCAGTGAAAGGGGACTGACGGGGTACTTC	CASSERGLTGYF
NA	NA	TRBJ1-2	TRBV19	14	TGTGCCAGTACCCTCAGGGTTCTGTCCTATGGCTACACCTTC	CASTLRVLSYGYTF
NA	NA	TRBJ1-1	TRBV12-3/TRBV12-4	12	TGTGCCAGCAGTCCGAGGGAGATTGAAGCTTTCTTT	CASSPREIEAFF
once	TRBD1	TRBJ1-1	TRBV19	13	TGTGCCAGTAGTAGGGACAGGAACACTGAAGCTTTCTTT	CASSRDRNTEAFF
NA	TRBD1	TRBJ1-1	TRBV10-3	15	TGTGCCATCAGTGATACGACAGGGGGGAACACTGAAGCTTTCTTT	CAISDTTGGNTEAFF
few	NA	TRBJ2-7	TRBV19	14	TGTGCCAGTAGTATGGGTCAGGGGAACTACGAGCAGTACTTC	CASSMGQGNYEQYF
NA	NA	TRBJ2-7	TRBV7-2	15	TGTGCCAGCAGCTTATGGTCGAAGAGTTCCTACGAGCAGTACTTC	CASSLWSKSSYEQYF
NA	TRBD1	TRBJ1-6	TRBV28	14	TGTGCCAGCAGTTTATACAGGGGGCCTTCACCCCTCCACTTT	CASSLYRGPSPLHF
NA	NA	TRBJ2-1	TRBV2	13	TGTGCCAGCAGTGAATCGCTAGCACATGAGCAGTTCTTC	CASSESLAHEQFF
once	NA	TRBJ2-1	TRBV5-1	15	TGCGCCAGCAGCCCGCAGGGGTATAGCTACAATGAGCAGTTCTTC	CASSPQGYSYNEQFF
few	TRBD1	TRBJ2-7	TRBV18	15	TGTGCCAGCTCTCAACGGACAGGGGGCATCGACGAGCAGTACTTC	CASSQRTGGIDEQYF
NA	TRBD1	TRBJ2-6	TRBV18	18	TGTGCCAGCTCACCACAGGCAGGGGGCTCCACTGGGGCCAACGTCCTGACTTTC	CASSPQAGGSTGANVLTF
NA	TRBD1	TRBJ1-2	TRBV9	16	TGTGCCAGCAGCCCTCGCGCCATGACAGGGCGCTATGGCTACACCTTC	CASSPRAMTGRYGYTF
NA	TRBD1	TRBJ1-1	TRBV5-1	13	TGCGCCAGCAGCTTCGACGAGACAGGGACAGCTTTCTTT	CASSFDETGTAFF
NA	TRBD1	TRBJ1-1	TRBV7-7	17	TGTGCCAGCAGCTTAGGGGGACAGGGGCCATGGGACACTGAAGCTTTCTTT	CASSLGGQGPWDTEAFF
NA	NA	TRBJ2-1	TRBV5-6	16	TGTGCCAGCAGCTTAGACCGCCGGACAGCGTACAATGAGCAGTTCTTC	CASSLDRRTAYNEQFF
NA	NA	TRBJ2-7	TRBV19	13	TGTGCCAGTCGCGGACTTTCCTCCTACGAGCAGTACTTC	CASRGLSSYEQYF
NA	NA	TRBJ2-1	TRBV28	15	TGTGCCAGCAGTTTAGCTAGCGAAGTTTACAATGAGCAGTTCTTC	CASSLASEVYNEQFF
once	NA	TRBJ2-7	TRBV7-6	18	TGTGCCAGCAGCTTATTTCCAAGGTCAGGGGATCTACCCTACGAGCAGTACTTC	CASSLFPRSGDLPYEQYF
NA	NA	TRBJ1-1	TRBV5-5	12	TGTGCCAGCATTCAGGGGAACACTGAAGCTTTCTTT	CASIQGNTEAFF
NA	NA	TRBJ1-5	TRBV19	15	TGTGCCAGTAGTTTCGATGGACAAAACAATCAGCCCCAGCATTTT	CASSFDGQNNQPQHF
NA	TRBD1	TRBJ2-6	TRBV7-8	16	TGTGCCAGCAGCCTAGAGACAGGGGCTGGGGCCAACGTCCTGACTTTC	CASSLETGAGANVLTF
NA	NA	TRBJ2-5	TRBV4-1	16	TGCGCCAGCAGCCAACCCGGTTGGGACTCGCAAGAGACCCAGTACTTC	CASSQPGWDSQETQYF
NA	NA	TRBJ1-1	TRBV7-7	13	TGTGCCAGCAGCTTAGGCTCGGGGACTGAAGCTTTCTTT	CASSLGSGTEAFF